The next 4 T cell receptor beta chains were all read from a single sample in a study of beta chain features in type 1 diabetes. The sequenced template was cDNA made from the entire isolated RNA. The data were produced by immunoSEQ multiplex PCR, yet TCRdb's version contains in-frame clones alone and is incomplete. The table shows 240,000 or so clones, with roughly 70% occurring only once. Material: naive CD4+ T cells from blood. Receptor source: a man aged 25-45 years in good health.

J is TRBJ2-2 and V is TRBV5-1; D might be TRBD1 (6 bases). The V end lost 0 bases, the J end lost 4 bases, and 10 bases lay between the germline ends. Germline-derived CDR1 and CDR2 are SGHRS and YFSETQ. This CDR3 region has 15 residues. For the CDR3, the DNA is TGCGCCAGCAGCTTGGACAGGGCCGCCACCGGGGAGCTGTTTTTT. Protein sequence: CASSLDRAATGELFF.

The V and J genes are TRBV29-1 and TRBJ2-7; 7 bases fit TRBD1. The germline V gene encodes CDR1 SQVTM and CDR2 ANQGSEA. J gave up 1 base and V 4 bases, and 1 base lay outside the gene matches. There are 12 residues in the CDR3. As DNA, the CDR3 is TGCAGCGTTGGGGGACAGTCCTACGAGCAGTACTTC. Translating gives CSVGGQSYEQYF.

The rearrangement joins TRBV7-2 to TRBJ2-3; TRBD1 is a possible D gene (6 bases). The CDR3 is 16 residues long. Trimming took off 6 bases at V and 1 base at J, with 17 bases between the two ends. CDR1 SGHTA and CDR2 FQGNSA come from the germline V gene. CDR3 region: CASSPRRGQGTDTQYF. CDR3 bases: TGTGCCAGCAGTCCTCGCAGGGGTCAGGGCACAGATACGCAGTATTTT.

This clone appeared a few times. The chain carries TRBV25-1 and TRBJ2-7, with 7 bases fitting TRBD1. This CDR3 comprises 15 residues. Germline V gives CDR1 MGHDK, CDR2 SYGVNS. Germline trimming cut 5 bases from V and 2 bases from J; bases unmatched to any gene: 9. CDR3 bases: TGTGCCAGCAGTCAGACAGGGATATTACCCTACGAGCAGTACTTC. Its protein is CASSQTGILPYEQYF.